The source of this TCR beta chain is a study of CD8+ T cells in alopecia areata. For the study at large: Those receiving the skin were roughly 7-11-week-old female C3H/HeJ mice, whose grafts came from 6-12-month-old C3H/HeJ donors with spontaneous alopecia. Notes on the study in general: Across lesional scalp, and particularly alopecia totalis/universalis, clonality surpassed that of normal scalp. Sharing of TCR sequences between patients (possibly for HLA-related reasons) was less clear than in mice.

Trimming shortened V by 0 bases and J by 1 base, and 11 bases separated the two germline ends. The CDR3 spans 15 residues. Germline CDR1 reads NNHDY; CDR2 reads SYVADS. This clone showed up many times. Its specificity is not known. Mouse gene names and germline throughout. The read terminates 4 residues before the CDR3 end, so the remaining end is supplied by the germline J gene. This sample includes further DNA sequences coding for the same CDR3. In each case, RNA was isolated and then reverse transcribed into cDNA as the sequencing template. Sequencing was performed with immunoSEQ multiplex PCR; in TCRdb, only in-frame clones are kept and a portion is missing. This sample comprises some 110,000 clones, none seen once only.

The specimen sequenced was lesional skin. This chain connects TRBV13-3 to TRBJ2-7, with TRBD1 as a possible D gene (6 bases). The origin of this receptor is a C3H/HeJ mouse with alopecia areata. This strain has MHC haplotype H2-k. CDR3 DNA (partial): TGTGCCAGCAGTGATGCACAGGGTAGTTCCTAT. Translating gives CASSDAQGSSY. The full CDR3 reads CASSDAQGSSYEQYF.